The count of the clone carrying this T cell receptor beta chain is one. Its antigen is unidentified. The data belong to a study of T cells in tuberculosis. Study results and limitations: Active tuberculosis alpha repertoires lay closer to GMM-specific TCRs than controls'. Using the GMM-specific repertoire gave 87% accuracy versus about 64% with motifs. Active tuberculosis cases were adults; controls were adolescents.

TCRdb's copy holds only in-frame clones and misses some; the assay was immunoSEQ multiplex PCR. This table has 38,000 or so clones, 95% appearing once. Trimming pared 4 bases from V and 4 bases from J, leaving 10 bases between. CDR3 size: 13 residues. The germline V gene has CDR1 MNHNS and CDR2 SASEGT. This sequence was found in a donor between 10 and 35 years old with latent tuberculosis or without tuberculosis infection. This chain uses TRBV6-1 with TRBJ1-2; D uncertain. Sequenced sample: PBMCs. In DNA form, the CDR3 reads TGTGCCAGCAGTGCCCCGCGATTCTATGGCTACACCTTC. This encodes CASSAPRFYGYTF.